Listed below are T cell receptor beta chains from one sample, sequenced in a study of blood T cell repertoires in COVID-19. Data came from immunoSEQ multiplex PCR; TCRdb stores just in-frame clones and leaves some out. The sample includes fewer than 350,000 clones, about nine tenths seen only once; the top ten take roughly 4%. Sequencing was carried out using peripheral blood. These receptors were obtained from a woman in her fifties or sixties with COVID-19, enrolled during active disease. Both conserved end residues are part of each CDR3. The D gene is left open where the match is weak. Rows give clone size only sometimes, using once, few, many, or a class for an expanded clone.

J gene | D gene | V gene | clone size | CDR3 protein | CDR3 DNA
TRBJ1-4 | NA | TRBV11-2 | NA | CASSLDALASGEGKLFF | TGTGCCAGCAGCTTAGATGCACTGGCATCGGGAGAGGGAAAACTGTTTTTT
TRBJ1-5 | NA | TRBV4-1 | NA | CASSQDIEEAYVQPQHF | TGCGCCAGCAGCCAAGATATAGAAGAGGCCTATGTCCAGCCCCAGCATTTT
TRBJ2-1 | NA | TRBV29-1 | NA | CSVEMGGSYNEQFF | TGCAGCGTTGAGATGGGGGGCTCCTACAATGAGCAGTTCTTC
TRBJ2-3 | NA | TRBV7-8 | NA | CASSRSRGPTDTQYF | TGTGCCAGCAGCCGAAGCCGAGGTCCCACAGATACGCAGTATTTT
TRBJ2-5 | TRBD1 | TRBV6-5 | NA | CASSPADRAGETQYF | TGTGCCAGCAGTCCCGCGGACAGGGCCGGAGAGACCCAGTACTTC
TRBJ1-5 | NA | TRBV4-1 | NA | CASSQDRSLRGPQHF | TGCGCCAGCAGCCAAGATCGCTCCCTCCGGGGGCCCCAGCATTTT
TRBJ1-1 | TRBD1 | TRBV15 | once | CATSPKGGTGPNTEAFF | TGTGCCACCAGCCCAAAAGGAGGGACAGGACCGAACACTGAAGCTTTCTTT
TRBJ2-7 | TRBD1 | TRBV2 | NA | CASSKTGSSYEQYF | TGTGCCAGCAGTAAGACAGGGAGCTCCTACGAGCAGTACTTC
TRBJ2-1 | TRBD2 | TRBV5-1 | NA | CASSLKRGGDLDEQFF | TGCGCCAGCAGCTTAAAGCGGGGGGGAGACCTCGATGAGCAGTTCTTC
TRBJ2-5 | NA | TRBV12-3/TRBV12-4 | NA | CASRLTEETQYF | TGTGCCAGCAGACTGACAGAAGAGACCCAGTACTTC
TRBJ1-2 | TRBD1 | TRBV6-6 | NA | CASTEGAYGYTF | TGTGCCAGCACCGAGGGGGCATATGGCTACACCTTC
TRBJ2-1 | TRBD2 | TRBV2 | NA | CASSEFIGGEFF | TGTGCCAGCAGTGAATTTATCGGGGGGGAGTTCTTC
TRBJ1-2 | NA | TRBV5-1 | NA | CASSLLRGSYGYTF | TGCGCCAGCAGCTTGTTAAGGGGAAGTTATGGCTACACCTTC
TRBJ2-5 | TRBD2 | TRBV9 | NA | CASSPRLAGVETQYF | TGTGCCAGCAGCCCCAGACTAGCGGGGGTAGAGACCCAGTACTTC
TRBJ1-1 | NA | TRBV6-6 | NA | CASSYAGLETEAFF | TGTGCCAGCAGTTACGCAGGGTTGGAAACTGAAGCTTTCTTT
TRBJ1-4 | NA | TRBV28 | NA | CASSTTVSTNEKLFF | TGTGCCAGCAGTACGACAGTTTCAACTAATGAAAAACTGTTTTTT
TRBJ2-5 | TRBD2 | TRBV4-1 | NA | CASSHGGVGETQYF | TGCGCCAGCAGCCACGGGGGGGTAGGAGAGACCCAGTACTTC
TRBJ1-5 | NA | TRBV24-1 | once | CATSDRTGWAQPQHF | TGTGCCACCAGTGATAGAACAGGATGGGCGCAGCCCCAGCATTTT
TRBJ1-6 | NA | TRBV18 | NA | CASSPESAGNSPLHF | TGTGCCAGCTCACCAGAAAGCGCTGGTAATTCACCCCTCCACTTT
TRBJ1-4 | TRBD1 | TRBV6-5 | NA | CASSSQGVSNEKLFF | TGTGCCAGCAGTTCCCAGGGGGTGTCTAATGAAAAACTGTTTTTT
TRBJ1-1 | NA | TRBV9 | NA | CASSFLGVVNTEAFF | TGTGCCAGCAGCTTCCTCGGGGTAGTGAACACTGAAGCTTTCTTT
TRBJ1-6 | NA | TRBV5-6 | NA | CASRPRGANSPLHF | TGTGCCAGCAGGCCGCGTGGGGCAAATTCACCCCTCCACTTT
TRBJ1-2 | NA | TRBV7-3 | NA | CASSPTGGQGYGYTF | TGTGCCAGCAGCCCAACGGGAGGGCAGGGCTATGGCTACACCTTC
TRBJ1-5 | NA | TRBV11-2 | NA | CASSSDRDQPQHF | TGTGCCAGCAGCTCCGACAGAGATCAGCCCCAGCATTTT
TRBJ2-1 | NA | TRBV19 | NA | CASRRPGTNNEQFF | TGTGCCAGTAGACGTCCCGGGACAAATAATGAGCAGTTCTTC
TRBJ1-2 | NA | TRBV28 | once | CASRPTGLYGYTF | TGTGCCAGCCGACCGACTGGTCTCTATGGCTACACCTTC
TRBJ2-2 | NA | TRBV10-3 | NA | CAVRDIEGAGELFF | TGTGCCGTCCGGGACATCGAAGGGGCCGGGGAGCTGTTTTTT
TRBJ1-1 | TRBD1 | TRBV7-9 | NA | CASSLAGQGTVF | TGTGCCAGCAGCTTAGCCGGTCAGGGGACAGTCTTT
TRBJ1-2 | TRBD1 | TRBV12-3/TRBV12-4 | NA | CASSLDRSFGYTF | TGTGCCAGCAGTTTGGACAGGTCATTCGGCTACACCTTC
TRBJ2-1 | NA | TRBV13 | once | CASSPRDSLYNEQFF | TGTGCCAGCAGCCCCCGGGACTCACTGTACAATGAGCAGTTCTTC
TRBJ2-7 | TRBD2 | TRBV13 | NA | CASSSAGGQEQYF | TGTGCCAGCAGCTCCGCGGGGGGGCAGGAGCAGTACTTC
TRBJ1-2 | NA | TRBV6-5 | once | CASSSGFNGYTF | TGTGCCAGCAGTAGCGGTTTCAATGGCTACACCTTC
TRBJ2-7 | NA | TRBV7-9 | NA | CASSHGTIYEQYF | TGTGCCAGCAGTCACGGGACAATTTACGAGCAGTACTTC
TRBJ2-3 | NA | TRBV5-1 | NA | CASSFQDTQYF | TGCGCCAGCAGCTTCCAGGATACGCAGTATTTT
TRBJ1-1 | TRBD1 | TRBV4-1 | few | CASSLRDRENTEAFF | TGCGCCAGCAGCCTCCGGGACAGGGAGAACACTGAAGCTTTCTTT
TRBJ2-3 | TRBD1 | TRBV15 | NA | CATSKDRGRYF | TGTGCCACCAGCAAGGACAGGGGGAGGTATTTT
TRBJ1-2 | NA | TRBV7-9 | NA | CASSPGGYPPIYGYTF | TGTGCCAGCAGCCCGGGGGGTTACCCCCCGATCTATGGCTACACCTTC
TRBJ1-6 | NA | TRBV7-2 | few | CASSLSSSYNSPLHF | TGTGCCAGCAGCTTGTCGAGCTCCTATAATTCACCCCTCCACTTT
TRBJ2-2 | NA | TRBV24-1 | NA | CATSDYTGELFF | TGTGCCACCAGTGACTACACCGGGGAGCTGTTTTTT
TRBJ1-3 | NA | TRBV19 | NA | CATSPSRAPGNTIYF | TGTGCCACCTCGCCCAGCAGGGCCCCTGGAAACACCATATATTTT
TRBJ1-1 | TRBD1 | TRBV5-1 | few | CASSFMLGGQGNEAFF | TGCGCCAGCAGCTTTATGTTGGGGGGACAGGGGAATGAAGCTTTCTTT